The 13 T cell receptor beta chains given below trace back to one sample, sequenced in a study of blood T cell repertoires in COVID-19. The repertoire was sequenced with immunoSEQ multiplex PCR; TCRdb's copy has only in-frame clones and lacks some. The repertoire consists of roughly 320,000 clones, with around nine tenths occurring once and the leading ten covering 1.5% to 2%. Sample: peripheral blood. These receptors were obtained from a woman in her twenties or thirties with COVID-19, enrolled during active disease.

This chain connects TRBV27 to TRBJ1-2; no clear D. The length of the CDR3 is 13 residues. The V and J ends lost 6 bases and 4 bases respectively, with 12 bases between them. Germline CDR1 and CDR2: MNHEY and SMNVEV (reference sequence). The CDR3 bases are TGTGCCAGCAGCATTGAAGGGAGCTATGGCTACACCTTC. This encodes CASSIEGSYGYTF.

V is TRBV7-2 and J is TRBJ1-2; D not resolved. The germline V and J ends were trimmed by 4 bases and 8 bases, with 14 bases remaining between them. This CDR3 is 13 amino acids long. In germline, CDR1 is SGHTA, CDR2 FQGNSA. The CDR3 loop is CASSSSGKGGYTF. CDR3 coding DNA: TGTGCCAGCAGCTCCTCCGGGAAAGGAGGCTACACCTTC. Using reference TRBV7-2 and TRBJ1-2 for the parts outside the CDR3, the full variable domain is GAGVSQSPSNKVTEKGKDVELRCDPISGHTALYWYRQSLGQGLEFLIYFQGNSAPDKSGLPSDRFSAERTGGSVSTLTIQRTQQEDSAVYLCASSSSGKGGYTFGSGTRLTVV.

The DNA for the CDR3 is TGTGCCAGCGAAAGGACAGGGGGGAACACTGAAGCTTTCTTT. Translation gives CASERTGGNTEAFF. V usage is TRBV11-2 and J usage is TRBJ1-1, with TRBD1 matching 10 bases. The CDR3 is 14 residues long. V gave up 8 bases and J gave up 1 base; unmatched junction bases: 4. CDR1 is SGHAT, CDR2 FQNNGV, per germline. Looking up the rest from reference TRBV11-2 and TRBJ1-1 gives the full variable domain: EAGVAQSPRYKIIEKRQSVAFWCNPISGHATLYWYQQILGQGPKLLIQFQNNGVVDDSQLPKDRFSAERLKGVDSTLKIQPAKLEDSAVYLCASERTGGNTEAFFGQGTRLTVV.

The chain carries TRBV7-9 and TRBJ1-5; tentative D call: TRBD1 (5 bases). This CDR3 has 14 amino acids. The germline gives CDR1 SEHNR, CDR2 FQNEAQ (reference sequence). V lost 5 bases and J 4 bases, leaving 12 bases between the germline ends. Written as DNA, the CDR3 is TGTGCCAGCAGCCCCCAGGGCGCGAATCAGCCCCAGCATTTT. Its translation: CASSPQGANQPQHF.

The rearrangement uses TRBV28 and TRBJ2-1, with 12 bases matching TRBD2. Per germline, CDR1 MDHEN and CDR2 SYDVKM. This CDR3 comprises 15 residues. The V gene end was trimmed by 6 bases and the J gene end by 4 bases; junction bases not matched to a gene: 4. The CDR3 is CASSLTSGGYNEQFF. For the CDR3, the DNA is TGTGCCAGCAGCTTGACTAGCGGGGGATACAATGAGCAGTTCTTC.

This clone was found once. The chain combines TRBV6-2 or TRBV6-3 with TRBJ1-5; TRBD1 matches at 10 bases. With V trimmed by 2 bases and J by 1 base, 5 bases remained unmatched. The CDR3 covers 17 residues. CDR1 MNHEY and CDR2 SVGEGT come from the germline V gene. The CDR3 nucleotides are TGTGCCAGCAGTTACCCGAGGACAGGGGGGAGCAATCAGCCCCAGCATTTT. Protein: CASSYPRTGGSNQPQHF.

Only one count was recorded for this clone. One end of the junction does not line up with germline, which may come from a read error. The chain couples TRBV7-8 to TRBJ1-1; D unresolved. This CDR3 is built from 13 residues. CDR1 is SGHVS, CDR2 FQNEAQ, per germline. The CDR3 coding sequence is TGCGCCAGCAGCTTAGCGCGGGGAACTGAAGCTTTCTTT. Its translation is CASSLARGTEAFF.

The chain is built from TRBV18 and TRBJ1-6, with a possible D match to TRBD1 (5 bases). This CDR3 contains 16 residues. CDR1 and CDR2 from the germline V gene are KGHSH and LQKENI. Trimming stripped 8 bases from V and 10 bases from J, with 24 bases between. The CDR3 coding sequence is TGTGCCAGCGGCTCCCTGCCCTCCGGGGGGGAGTCACCCCTCCACTTT. It codes for CASGSLPSGGESPLHF.

This clone was seen at least ten times. The chain carries TRBV6-4 and TRBJ2-4; 14 nucleotides match TRBD2. Trimming cost V 0 bases and J 8 bases; bases outside gene matches: 3. In germline, CDR1 is MRHNA, CDR2 SNTAGT. CDR3 length: 16 residues. Written as DNA, the CDR3 is TGTGCCAGCAGTGACTCGACTAGCGGGGGGGCGGACATTCAGTACTTC. Amino acids: CASSDSTSGGADIQYF.

To note about this clone: This specimen includes other DNA sequences encoding the same CDR3. The chain's CDR3 is CASSEAGGDGYTF. The CDR3 coding sequence is TGTGCCAGCAGTGAAGCGGGGGGGGATGGCTACACCTTC. This sequence joins TRBV6-1 and TRBJ1-2; weak D call: TRBD1 (5 bases). Germline V gene sequence: CDR1 MNHNS, CDR2 SASEGT. This CDR3 contains 13 residues. V lost 0 bases to trimming and J lost 6 bases, with 8 bases between them.

This rearrangement joins TRBV7-6 to TRBJ1-4; 9 bases line up with TRBD1. Germline CDR1 SGHVS, CDR2 FNYEAQ. CDR3 size: 13 residues. The junction had 1 base not matched to a gene; V was cut back by 6 bases and J by 5 bases. DNA of the CDR3: TGTGCCAGCAGGACAGGGGGAAATGAAAAACTGTTTTTT. This translates into CASRTGGNEKLFF.

The chain has TRBV18 and TRBJ1-1; weak D call: TRBD1 (5 bases). The CDR3 extends over 14 amino acids. With 2 bases removed from V and 2 bases from J, the gap between germline ends came to 9 bases. Per germline, CDR1 KGHSH and CDR2 LQKENI. The CDR3 is CASSPATANTEAFF. The CDR3 nucleotides read TGTGCCAGCTCACCAGCGACAGCCAACACTGAAGCTTTCTTT. Using reference TRBV18 and TRBJ1-1 for the parts outside the CDR3, the full variable domain is NAGVMQNPRHLVRRRGQEARLRCSPMKGHSHVYWYRQLPEEGLKFMVYLQKENIIDESGMPKERFSAEFPKEGPSILRIQQVVRGDSAAYFCASSPATANTEAFFGQGTRLTVV.

J is TRBJ2-3 and V is TRBV29-1; 9 bases fit TRBD1. In germline, CDR1 is SQVTM, CDR2 ANQGSEA. The junction had 1 base not matched to a gene; V was cut back by 1 base and J by 5 bases. This CDR3 spans 13 amino acids. In DNA, the CDR3 is TGCAGCGTTGAAGGGGACAGGGAAGATACGCAGTATTTT. It translates to CSVEGDREDTQYF.